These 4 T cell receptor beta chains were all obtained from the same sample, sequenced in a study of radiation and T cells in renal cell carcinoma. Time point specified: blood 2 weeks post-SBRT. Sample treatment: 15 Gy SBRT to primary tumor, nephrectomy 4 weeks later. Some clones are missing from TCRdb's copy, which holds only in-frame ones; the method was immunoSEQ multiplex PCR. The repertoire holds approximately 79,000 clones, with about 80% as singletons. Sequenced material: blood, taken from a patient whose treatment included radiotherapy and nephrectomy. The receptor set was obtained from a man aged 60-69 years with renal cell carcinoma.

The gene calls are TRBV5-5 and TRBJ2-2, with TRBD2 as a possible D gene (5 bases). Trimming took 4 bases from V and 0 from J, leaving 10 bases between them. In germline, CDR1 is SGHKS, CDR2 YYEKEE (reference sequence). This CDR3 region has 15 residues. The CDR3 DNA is TGTGCCAGCAGCCGGGATTACACGAACACCGGGGAGCTGTTTTTT. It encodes CASSRDYTNTGELFF.

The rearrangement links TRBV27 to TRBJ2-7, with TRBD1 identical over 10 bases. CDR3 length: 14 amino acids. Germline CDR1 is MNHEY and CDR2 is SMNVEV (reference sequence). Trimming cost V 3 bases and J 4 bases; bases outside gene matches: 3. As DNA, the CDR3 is TGTGCCAGCAGTTTTGGGACAGGGGAATACGAGCAGTACTTC. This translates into CASSFGTGEYEQYF.

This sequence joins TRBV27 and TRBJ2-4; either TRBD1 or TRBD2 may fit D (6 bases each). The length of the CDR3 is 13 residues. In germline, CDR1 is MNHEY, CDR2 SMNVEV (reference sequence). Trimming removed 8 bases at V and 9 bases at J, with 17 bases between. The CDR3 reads CASQQGQEGIQYF. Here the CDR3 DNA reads TGTGCCAGCCAACAGGGTCAGGAGGGCATTCAGTACTTC.

DNA for the CDR3: TGTGCCAGCAGCGAGGGGACTAGCGGGCCCTACGAGCAGTACTTC. Translating it yields CASSEGTSGPYEQYF. V is TRBV9 and J is TRBJ2-7, with 12 bases identical to TRBD2. V trimming: 3 bases; J trimming: 2 bases; junction bases outside the gene matches: 3. This CDR3 contains 15 residues. Germline CDR1 is SGDLS and CDR2 is YYNGEE.